This is a list of T cell receptor beta chains from one sample in a study of blood T cell repertoires in COVID-19. Sequencing used immunoSEQ multiplex PCR; TCRdb keeps in-frame clones, though not all of them. The sample lists about 98,000 clones, about four fifths occurring once. Input material: peripheral blood. The receptors derive from a man of 80 years or more with acute or convalescent COVID-19. Each CDR3 is given with its conserved first and last residue. The order of the fields is V gene, J gene, clone size, CDR3 protein. Clone size is shown for a subset of rows, as once, few, many or a class of expanded clone.

v_call: TRBV4-3
j_call: TRBJ2-1
clone_size: .
cdr3_aa: CASSQGLAGSYNEQFF

v_call: TRBV5-1
j_call: TRBJ2-5
clone_size: few
cdr3_aa: CASSFSGGARETQYF

v_call: TRBV29-1
j_call: TRBJ2-2
clone_size: .
cdr3_aa: CSVGGLITGELFF

v_call: TRBV7-2
j_call: TRBJ2-1
clone_size: .
cdr3_aa: CASSLLTGGQFF

v_call: TRBV29-1
j_call: TRBJ2-2
clone_size: .
cdr3_aa: CSVESDRFANTGELFF

v_call: TRBV18
j_call: TRBJ2-5
clone_size: .
cdr3_aa: CASFTIAGEETQYF

v_call: TRBV6-5
j_call: TRBJ2-7
clone_size: .
cdr3_aa: CASSYSNFFEGEGQYF

v_call: TRBV19
j_call: TRBJ2-1
clone_size: .
cdr3_aa: CASSASGSYNEQFF

v_call: TRBV21-1
j_call: TRBJ2-7
clone_size: .
cdr3_aa: CASSKLKREGRGEQYF

v_call: TRBV7-6
j_call: TRBJ2-3
clone_size: .
cdr3_aa: CASSPIGTGISTDTQYF

v_call: TRBV13
j_call: TRBJ2-1
clone_size: .
cdr3_aa: CASSPGLAGNEQFF

v_call: TRBV7-8
j_call: TRBJ1-6
clone_size: .
cdr3_aa: CASSLMRQPNSPLHF

v_call: TRBV7-2
j_call: TRBJ1-2
clone_size: .
cdr3_aa: CASSPQGSNYGYTF

v_call: TRBV5-1
j_call: TRBJ2-5
clone_size: .
cdr3_aa: CATNPGRVQSQETQYF

v_call: TRBV13
j_call: TRBJ2-7
clone_size: .
cdr3_aa: CASAPAKRNEQYF

v_call: TRBV5-1
j_call: TRBJ2-7
clone_size: few
cdr3_aa: CASRRTSGPYEQYF

v_call: TRBV5-4
j_call: TRBJ1-6
clone_size: .
cdr3_aa: CASSLQFPINSPLHF

v_call: TRBV4-3
j_call: TRBJ2-7
clone_size: few
cdr3_aa: CASSQRAVSSYEQYF

v_call: TRBV27
j_call: TRBJ2-1
clone_size: .
cdr3_aa: CASSLRAAHYNEQFF

v_call: TRBV7-7
j_call: TRBJ2-2
clone_size: .
cdr3_aa: CASSPGGTGELFF

v_call: TRBV19
j_call: TRBJ2-5
clone_size: .
cdr3_aa: CASSRGDSGRGETQYF

v_call: TRBV6-5
j_call: TRBJ2-7
clone_size: once
cdr3_aa: CATKGGQGTYHEQYF

v_call: TRBV28
j_call: TRBJ1-2
clone_size: .
cdr3_aa: CASSGRLRKSTF

v_call: TRBV6-5
j_call: TRBJ1-6
clone_size: .
cdr3_aa: CASSLTRGLNSPLHF

v_call: TRBV2
j_call: TRBJ2-1
clone_size: .
cdr3_aa: CASRGEQGAHNEQFF

v_call: TRBV5-4
j_call: TRBJ2-5
clone_size: .
cdr3_aa: CASSPRLAGGTSTRRETQYF

v_call: TRBV27
j_call: TRBJ1-3
clone_size: few
cdr3_aa: CASSRRGRDGNTIYF

v_call: TRBV30
j_call: TRBJ2-1
clone_size: .
cdr3_aa: CAWNPLAREQFF

v_call: TRBV4-1
j_call: TRBJ2-3
clone_size: .
cdr3_aa: CASSPRLTSGRSNTQYF

v_call: TRBV12-3/TRBV12-4
j_call: TRBJ1-5
clone_size: .
cdr3_aa: CASSLRPDQPQHF

v_call: TRBV2
j_call: TRBJ2-4
clone_size: .
cdr3_aa: CASGPILAKNIQYF

v_call: TRBV3-1/TRBV3-2
j_call: TRBJ1-1
clone_size: .
cdr3_aa: CASTYGRGTEAFF

v_call: TRBV5-1
j_call: TRBJ2-2
clone_size: once
cdr3_aa: CASGGGTSGRSTGELFF

v_call: TRBV5-1
j_call: TRBJ2-7
clone_size: .
cdr3_aa: CASSLDRETYEQYF

v_call: TRBV5-5
j_call: TRBJ1-1
clone_size: .
cdr3_aa: CASSLVQTMNTEAFF

v_call: TRBV5-6
j_call: TRBJ2-7
clone_size: .
cdr3_aa: CASSRTSGVSYEQYF

v_call: TRBV2
j_call: TRBJ1-5
clone_size: .
cdr3_aa: CASSEPGWDQPQHF

v_call: TRBV27
j_call: TRBJ2-1
clone_size: few
cdr3_aa: CASSQPLTGRDEQFF

v_call: TRBV5-6
j_call: TRBJ2-1
clone_size: .
cdr3_aa: CASSPETGVLGNEQFF

v_call: TRBV19
j_call: TRBJ2-5
clone_size: .
cdr3_aa: CASSKGTDILQETQYF

v_call: TRBV30
j_call: TRBJ1-5
clone_size: .
cdr3_aa: CATDRNRFGNSNQPQHF

v_call: TRBV27
j_call: TRBJ1-2
clone_size: .
cdr3_aa: CASGRQGANYGYTF

v_call: TRBV19
j_call: TRBJ1-5
clone_size: .
cdr3_aa: CASSMTENQPQHF

v_call: TRBV11-2
j_call: TRBJ2-5
clone_size: .
cdr3_aa: CASSLVGTSGGQETQYF

v_call: TRBV9
j_call: TRBJ1-1
clone_size: .
cdr3_aa: CASSVVQGEAFF

v_call: TRBV27
j_call: TRBJ2-5
clone_size: .
cdr3_aa: CASSFQYQETQYF

v_call: TRBV29-1
j_call: TRBJ2-2
clone_size: .
cdr3_aa: CSAITGAGNGELFF

v_call: TRBV7-2
j_call: TRBJ1-1
clone_size: .
cdr3_aa: CASSFEGQAEAFF

v_call: TRBV7-9
j_call: TRBJ2-7
clone_size: .
cdr3_aa: CASSLWDRAYEQYF

v_call: TRBV2
j_call: TRBJ2-3
clone_size: .
cdr3_aa: CASRDSSHTDTQYF

v_call: TRBV29-1
j_call: TRBJ1-2
clone_size: .
cdr3_aa: CSARGQGYGYTF

v_call: TRBV11-3
j_call: TRBJ2-7
clone_size: .
cdr3_aa: CASSSTGGIDEQYF

v_call: TRBV5-1
j_call: TRBJ2-1
clone_size: .
cdr3_aa: CASSSNLGQGVSHNEQFF

v_call: TRBV3-1/TRBV3-2
j_call: TRBJ2-1
clone_size: .
cdr3_aa: CASSQDRSYNEQFF